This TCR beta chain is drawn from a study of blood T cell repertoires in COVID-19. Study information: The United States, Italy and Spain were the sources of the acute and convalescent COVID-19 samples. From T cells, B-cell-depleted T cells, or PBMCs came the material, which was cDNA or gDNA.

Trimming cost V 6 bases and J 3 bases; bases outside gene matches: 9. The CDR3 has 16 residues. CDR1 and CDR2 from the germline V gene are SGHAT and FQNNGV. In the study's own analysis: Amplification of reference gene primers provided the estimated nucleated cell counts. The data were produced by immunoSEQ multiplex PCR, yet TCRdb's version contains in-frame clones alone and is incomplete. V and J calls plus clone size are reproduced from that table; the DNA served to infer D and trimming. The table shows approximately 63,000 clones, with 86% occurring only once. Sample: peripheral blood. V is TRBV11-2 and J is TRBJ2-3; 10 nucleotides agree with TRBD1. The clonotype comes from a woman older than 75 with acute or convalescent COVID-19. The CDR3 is CASRDPGTGVTDTQYF. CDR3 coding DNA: TGTGCCAGCAGAGACCCCGGGACAGGGGTAACAGATACGCAGTATTTT.